This is a list of T cell receptor beta chains from one sample in a study of cytomegalovirus exposure and HLA in healthy donors. Method: immunoSEQ multiplex PCR; TCRdb's copy keeps in-frame clones and lacks some. This sample yields 150,000 to 200,000 clones, of which around 76% are seen a single time; about 7% belongs to the top ten. The material sequenced was PBMCs. The receptors derive from a man between 40 and 49 years old in good health and CMV-seropositive. Each CDR3 is given without its conserved first and last residue. Only some rows state a clone size, as once, few, many or a class for expanded clones.

clone_size v_call cdr3_aa
NA TRBV5-5 ASSPDRGWYGYT
NA TRBV25-1 ASSDLGLAETQY
NA TRBV5-1 ASSSRDLAGEQY
NA TRBV2 ASSVRPGQGSYEQY
NA TRBV5-1 ASSEPSGVETQY
NA TRBV9 ASSITGYEDTQY
NA TRBV11-2 ASSSVGGHADTQY
NA TRBV4-3 ASSHSGGYEQY
once TRBV4-2 ASSLGLAGGPGENEQF
NA TRBV13 ASSPGASNEQF
NA TRBV7-2 ASSLVVGLAGTQNIQY
NA TRBV5-1 ASSLEAGGNQPQH
NA TRBV6-6 ASSPGGNTEAF
NA TRBV7-9 ASSSNSQGVVQY
NA TRBV7-3 ASNKGSAGTGELF
NA TRBV18 ASSPLEGPIN
NA TRBV30 ACLTGEFGETQY
NA TRBV30 AWSDTGLGNEQY
NA TRBV9 ASSDEGRNTEAF
NA TRBV30 AWSVGWGTGGGEAF
NA TRBV4-3 ASSQGEVEALGGLGYT
NA TRBV5-6 ASSPGQYGYT
NA TRBV5-1 ASSPSARADTGELF
NA TRBV27 ASSSSGAGAYEQY
NA TRBV6-1 ASGRDRAYEQY
NA TRBV7-2 ASCSAPATNEKLF
few TRBV10-3 AIRGTSGNTIY
NA TRBV19 ASSIGTGDEQY
NA TRBV7-9 ASSLLPGLAAEIRETQY